This TCR beta chain was observed in a study of CD8 T cells in ankylosing spondylitis. The study's findings and limits: Clones linked to the disease showed a CD8+ phenotype. They occurred at relatively low frequencies in peripheral blood.

TCRdb fed the 5' RACE reads into MiXCR, producing one record per CDR3 protein. The table includes tens of thousands of distinct CDR3 sequences, under 4.5% detected once. To note about this clonotype: Its matching antigen is unknown.

The CDR3 extends over 14 amino acids. Trimming pared 3 bases from V and 4 bases from J, leaving 13 bases between. Germline values: CDR1 SGDLS, CDR2 YYNGEE. This clonotype was sampled from a female donor with ankylosing spondylitis or in good health (not recorded which). The chain recombines TRBV9 with TRBJ2-5; D not certain. Sequencing was performed on blood, either unsorted or a sorted T cell fraction (not recorded which). CDR3 residues: CASSESPGGETQYF. CDR3 sequence (DNA): TGTGCCAGCAGCGAGTCCCCAGGTGGAGAGACCCAGTACTTC.